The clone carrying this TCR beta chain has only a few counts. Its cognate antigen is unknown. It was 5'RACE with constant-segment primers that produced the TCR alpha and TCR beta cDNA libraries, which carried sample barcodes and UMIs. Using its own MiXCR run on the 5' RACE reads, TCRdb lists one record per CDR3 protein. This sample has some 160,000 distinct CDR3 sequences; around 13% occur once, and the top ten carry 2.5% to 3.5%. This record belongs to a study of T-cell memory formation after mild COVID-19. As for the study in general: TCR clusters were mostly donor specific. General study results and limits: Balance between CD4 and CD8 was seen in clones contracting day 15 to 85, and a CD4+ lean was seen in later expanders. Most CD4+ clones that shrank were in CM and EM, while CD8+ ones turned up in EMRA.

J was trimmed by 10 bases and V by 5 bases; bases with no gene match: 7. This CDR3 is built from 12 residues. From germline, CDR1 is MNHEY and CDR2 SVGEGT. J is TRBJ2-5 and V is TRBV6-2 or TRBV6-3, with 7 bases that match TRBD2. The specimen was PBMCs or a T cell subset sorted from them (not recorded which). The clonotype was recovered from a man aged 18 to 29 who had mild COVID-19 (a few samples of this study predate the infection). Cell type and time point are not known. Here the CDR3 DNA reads TGTGCCAGCAGTCCCTTCGCGGGGGACCAGTACTTC. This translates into CASSPFAGDQYF.